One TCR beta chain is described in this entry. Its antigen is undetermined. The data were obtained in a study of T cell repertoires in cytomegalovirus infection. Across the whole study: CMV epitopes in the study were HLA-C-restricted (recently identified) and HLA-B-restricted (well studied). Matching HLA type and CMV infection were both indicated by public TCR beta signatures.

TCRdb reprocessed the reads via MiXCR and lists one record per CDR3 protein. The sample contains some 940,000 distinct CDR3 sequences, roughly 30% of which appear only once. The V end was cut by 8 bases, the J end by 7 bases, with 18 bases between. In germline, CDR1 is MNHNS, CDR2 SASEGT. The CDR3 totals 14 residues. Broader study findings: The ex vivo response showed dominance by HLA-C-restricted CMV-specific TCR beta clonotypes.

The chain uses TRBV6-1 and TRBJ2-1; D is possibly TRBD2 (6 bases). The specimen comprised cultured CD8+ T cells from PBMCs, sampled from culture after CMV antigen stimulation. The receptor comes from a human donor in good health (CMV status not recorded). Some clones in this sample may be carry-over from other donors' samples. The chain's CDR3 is CASPADYRKNEQFF. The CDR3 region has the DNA TGTGCCAGCCCGGCGGACTATCGAAAAAATGAGCAGTTCTTC.